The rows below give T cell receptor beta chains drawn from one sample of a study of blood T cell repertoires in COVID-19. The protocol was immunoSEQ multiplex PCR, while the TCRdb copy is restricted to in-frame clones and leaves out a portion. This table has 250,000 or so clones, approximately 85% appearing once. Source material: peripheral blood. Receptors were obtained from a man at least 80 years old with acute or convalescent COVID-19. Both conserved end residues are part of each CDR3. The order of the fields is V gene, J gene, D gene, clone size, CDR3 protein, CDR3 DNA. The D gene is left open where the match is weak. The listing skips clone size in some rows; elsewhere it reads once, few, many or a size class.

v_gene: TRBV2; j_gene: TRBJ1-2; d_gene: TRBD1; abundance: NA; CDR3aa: CASRSGGQRHGYTF; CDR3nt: TGTGCCAGCAGATCCGGGGGACAGCGGCATGGCTACACCTTC
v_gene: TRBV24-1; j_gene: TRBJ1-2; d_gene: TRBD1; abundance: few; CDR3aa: CATSERGRGGYTF; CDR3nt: TGTGCCACCAGTGAGAGGGGGCGCGGTGGCTACACCTTC
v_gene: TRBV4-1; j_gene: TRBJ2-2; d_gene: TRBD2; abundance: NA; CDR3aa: CASSLGPSGGLNTGELFF; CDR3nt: TGCGCCAGCAGCCTCGGTCCTAGCGGGGGCCTGAACACCGGGGAGCTGTTTTTT
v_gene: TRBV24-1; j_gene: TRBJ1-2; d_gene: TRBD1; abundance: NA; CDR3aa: CATSDTTGSSTSYTF; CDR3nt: TGTGCCACCAGTGATACGACAGGGAGTAGTACGAGCTACACCTTC
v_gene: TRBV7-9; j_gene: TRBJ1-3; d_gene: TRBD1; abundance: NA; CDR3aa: CASSLRTGDGNTIYF; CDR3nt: TGTGCCAGCAGCTTGAGGACAGGGGATGGAAACACCATATATTTT
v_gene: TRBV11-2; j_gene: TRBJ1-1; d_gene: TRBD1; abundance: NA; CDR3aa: CASSLKGQDLILNTEAFF; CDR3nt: TGTGCCAGCAGCTTAAAGGGACAGGACCTTATCTTGAACACTGAAGCTTTCTTT
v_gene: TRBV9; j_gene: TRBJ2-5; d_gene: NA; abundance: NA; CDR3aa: CASSVVAGEQETQYF; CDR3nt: TGTGCCAGCAGCGTAGTCGCCGGGGAGCAAGAGACCCAGTACTTC
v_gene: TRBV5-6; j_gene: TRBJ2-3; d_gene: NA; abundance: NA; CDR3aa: CASSSLQGYTDTQYF; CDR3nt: TGTGCCAGCAGCTCCTTACAGGGATACACAGATACGCAGTATTTT
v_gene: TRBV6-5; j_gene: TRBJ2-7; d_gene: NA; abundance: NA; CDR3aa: CASSSGGGENEQYF; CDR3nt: TGTGCCAGCAGCTCGGGAGGGGGCGAGAACGAGCAGTACTTC
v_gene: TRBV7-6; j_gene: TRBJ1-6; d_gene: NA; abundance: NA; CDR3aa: CASSPGRGDNSPLHF; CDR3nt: TGTGCCAGCAGCCCCGGACGGGGGGATAATTCACCCCTCCACTTT
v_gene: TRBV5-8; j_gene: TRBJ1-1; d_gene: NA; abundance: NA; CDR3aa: CASSPPRVRTEAFF; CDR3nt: TGTGCCAGCAGCCCGCCCAGGGTTAGAACTGAAGCTTTCTTT
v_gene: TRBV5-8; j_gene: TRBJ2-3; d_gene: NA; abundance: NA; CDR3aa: CASSTITDTQYF; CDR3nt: TGTGCCAGCAGTACTATCACAGATACGCAGTATTTT
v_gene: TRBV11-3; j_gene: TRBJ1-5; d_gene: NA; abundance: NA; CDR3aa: CASSLGSRIQPQHF; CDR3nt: TGTGCCAGCAGCTTAGGATCGCGGATCCAGCCCCAGCATTTT
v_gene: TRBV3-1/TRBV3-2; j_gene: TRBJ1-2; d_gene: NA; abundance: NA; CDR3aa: CASSQDTQTFYGYTF; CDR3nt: TGTGCCAGCAGCCAAGATACCCAGACTTTCTATGGCTACACCTTC
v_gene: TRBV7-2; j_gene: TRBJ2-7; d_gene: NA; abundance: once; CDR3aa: CASSLNRDLLGEQYF; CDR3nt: TGTGCCAGCAGCTTAAACAGGGATTTACTTGGCGAGCAGTACTTC
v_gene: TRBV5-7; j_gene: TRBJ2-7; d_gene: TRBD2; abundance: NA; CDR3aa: CASSPTPRTGTSAYEQYF; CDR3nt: TGTGCCAGCAGCCCCACCCCTCGGACCGGGACTAGCGCCTACGAGCAGTACTTC
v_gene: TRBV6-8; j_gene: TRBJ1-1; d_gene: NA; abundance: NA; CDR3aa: CASSYGDRLNTEAFF; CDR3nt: TGTGCCAGCAGTTACGGAGACAGGTTGAACACTGAAGCTTTCTTT
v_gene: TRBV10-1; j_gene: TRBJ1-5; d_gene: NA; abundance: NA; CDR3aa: CASSFDEDRDNQPQHF; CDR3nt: TGCGCCAGCAGTTTTGATGAGGACAGAGATAATCAGCCCCAGCATTTT
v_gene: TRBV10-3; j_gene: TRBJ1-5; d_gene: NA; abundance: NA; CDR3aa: CAISESGPNPGQPQHF; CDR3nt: TGTGCCATCAGTGAGTCCGGCCCGAACCCGGGTCAGCCCCAGCATTTT
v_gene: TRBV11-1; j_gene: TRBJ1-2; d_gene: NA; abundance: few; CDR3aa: CASSSGTAGGYTF; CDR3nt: TGTGCCAGCAGCTCCGGAACCGCAGGTGGCTACACCTTC
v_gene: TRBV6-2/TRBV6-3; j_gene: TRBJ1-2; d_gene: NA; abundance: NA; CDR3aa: CASSSGAVLTNYGYTF; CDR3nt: TGTGCCAGCAGTTCTGGAGCAGTTTTAACGAACTATGGCTACACCTTC
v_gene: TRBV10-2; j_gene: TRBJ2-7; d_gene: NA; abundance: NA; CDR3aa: CASSPTYEQYF; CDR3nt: TGCGCCAGCAGTCCTACCTACGAGCAGTACTTC
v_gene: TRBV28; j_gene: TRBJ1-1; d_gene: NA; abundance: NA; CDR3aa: CASSQNGQLGGAFF; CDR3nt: TGTGCCAGCAGTCAAAACGGACAGCTTGGTGGAGCTTTCTTT
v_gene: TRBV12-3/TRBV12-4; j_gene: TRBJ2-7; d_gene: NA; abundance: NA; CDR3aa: CASSHGTREQYF; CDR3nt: TGTGCCAGCAGTCACGGGACTCGCGAGCAGTACTTC
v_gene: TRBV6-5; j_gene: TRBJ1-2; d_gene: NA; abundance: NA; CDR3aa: CASSYSTNYGYTF; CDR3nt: TGTGCCAGCAGTTACTCCACTAACTATGGCTACACCTTC
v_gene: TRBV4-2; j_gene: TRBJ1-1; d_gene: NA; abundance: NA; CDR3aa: CASSQQAEAFF; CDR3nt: TGTGCCAGCAGCCAACAGGCGGAAGCTTTCTTT
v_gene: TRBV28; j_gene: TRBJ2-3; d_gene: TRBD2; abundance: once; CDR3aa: CASSPLTGGDTQYF; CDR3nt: TGTGCCAGCAGTCCCTTAACGGGGGGAGATACGCAGTATTTT
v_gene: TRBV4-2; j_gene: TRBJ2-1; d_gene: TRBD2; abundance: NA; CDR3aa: CASSPEGLAGGPNNEQFF; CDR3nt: TGTGCCAGCAGCCCAGAGGGACTAGCGGGGGGACCAAACAATGAGCAGTTCTTC
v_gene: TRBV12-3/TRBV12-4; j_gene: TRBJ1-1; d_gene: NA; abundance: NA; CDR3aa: CASRATEALQAFF; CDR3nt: TGTGCCAGCAGGGCCACGGAGGCGCTCCAAGCTTTCTTT
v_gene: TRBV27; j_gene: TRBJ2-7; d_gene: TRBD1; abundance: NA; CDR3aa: CASSLSVQGAHEQYF; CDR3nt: TGTGCCAGCAGTTTATCAGTACAGGGGGCCCACGAGCAGTACTTC
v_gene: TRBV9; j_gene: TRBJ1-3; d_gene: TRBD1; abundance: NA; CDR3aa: CASSNTGDSGNTIYF; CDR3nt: TGTGCCAGCAGCAATACAGGGGATTCTGGAAACACCATATATTTT
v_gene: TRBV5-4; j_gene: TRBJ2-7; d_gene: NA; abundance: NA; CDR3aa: CASSHPGMWEQYF; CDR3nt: TGTGCCAGCAGCCACCCCGGGATGTGGGAGCAGTACTTC
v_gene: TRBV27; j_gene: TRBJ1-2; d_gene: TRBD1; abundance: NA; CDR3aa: CASSRDRANYGYTF; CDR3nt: TGTGCCAGTTCGAGGGACAGGGCGAACTATGGCTACACCTTC
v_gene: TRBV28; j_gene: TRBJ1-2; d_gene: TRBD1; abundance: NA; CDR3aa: CASSLPGTGAGYTF; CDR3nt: TGTGCCAGCAGTTTACCCGGGACAGGGGCTGGCTACACCTTC
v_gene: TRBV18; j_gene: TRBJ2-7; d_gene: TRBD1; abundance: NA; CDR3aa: CASSRDRIYEQYF; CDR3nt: TGTGCCAGCTCAAGGGACAGAATATACGAGCAGTACTTC
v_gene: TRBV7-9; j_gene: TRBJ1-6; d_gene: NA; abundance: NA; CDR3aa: CASSGLADSPLHF; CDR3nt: TGTGCCAGCAGCGGACTGGCGGATTCACCCCTCCACTTT
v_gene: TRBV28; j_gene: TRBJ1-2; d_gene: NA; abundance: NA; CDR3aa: CASSSTHYGYTF; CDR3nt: TGTGCCAGCAGTTCGACACACTATGGCTACACCTTC
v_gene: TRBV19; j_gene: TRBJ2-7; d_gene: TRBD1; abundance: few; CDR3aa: CASSIVQGQGYEQYF; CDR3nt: TGTGCCAGTAGTATTGTTCAGGGACAGGGTTACGAGCAGTACTTC
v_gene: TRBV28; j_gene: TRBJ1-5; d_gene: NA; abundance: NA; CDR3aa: CASSFSGANQPQHF; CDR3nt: TGTGCCAGCAGTTTTTCAGGGGCTAATCAGCCCCAGCATTTT
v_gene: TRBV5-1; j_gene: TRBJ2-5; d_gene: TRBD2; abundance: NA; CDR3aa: CASSLSSGSQQETQYF; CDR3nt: TGCGCCAGCAGCTTGTCTAGCGGGAGTCAACAAGAGACCCAGTACTTC
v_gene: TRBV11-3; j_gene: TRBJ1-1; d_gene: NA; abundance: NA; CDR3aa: CASSFLPNTEAFF; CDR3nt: TGTGCCAGCAGCTTTCTACCCAACACTGAAGCTTTCTTT
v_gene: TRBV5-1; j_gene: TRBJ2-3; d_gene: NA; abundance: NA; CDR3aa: CASRHSRSDTQYF; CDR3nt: TGCGCCAGCAGGCACAGTAGATCAGATACGCAGTATTTT
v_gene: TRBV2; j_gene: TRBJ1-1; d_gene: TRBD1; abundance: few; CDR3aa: CASVTGRWTEAFF; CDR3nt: TGTGCCAGCGTGACAGGGCGGTGGACTGAAGCTTTCTTT
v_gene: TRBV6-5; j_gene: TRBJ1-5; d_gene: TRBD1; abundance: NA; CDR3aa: CASGQANQPQHF; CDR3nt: TGTGCCAGCGGACAGGCGAATCAGCCCCAGCATTTT
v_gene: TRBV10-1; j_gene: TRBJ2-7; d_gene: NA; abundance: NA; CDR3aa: CASSAGEGVQYF; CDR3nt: TGCGCCAGCAGTGCCGGGGAGGGGGTGCAGTACTTC
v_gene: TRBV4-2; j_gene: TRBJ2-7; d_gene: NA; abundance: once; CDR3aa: CASSQDYGAYEQYF; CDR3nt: TGTGCCAGCAGCCAAGATTACGGGGCCTACGAGCAGTACTTC
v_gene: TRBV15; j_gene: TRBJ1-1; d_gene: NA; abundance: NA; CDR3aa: CATRRAVGRAGTEAFF; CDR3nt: TGTGCCACCAGGAGAGCTGTTGGCAGGGCGGGAACTGAAGCTTTCTTT
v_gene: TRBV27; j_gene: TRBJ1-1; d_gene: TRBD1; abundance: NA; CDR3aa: CASSLLTGRTEAFF; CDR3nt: TGTGCCAGCAGTTTACTGACAGGGAGGACTGAAGCTTTCTTT
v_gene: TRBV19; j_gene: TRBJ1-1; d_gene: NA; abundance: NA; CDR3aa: CASRGGWGRTEAFF; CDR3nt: TGTGCCAGTCGGGGGGGTTGGGGGAGAACTGAAGCTTTCTTT